The clone carrying this TCR beta chain was counted between two and nine times. Its antigen is currently unknown. The data derive from a study of identical twins. A universal primer site was added by template switching, and unique molecular identifiers were carried by the cDNA. TCRdb analysed the 5' RACE reads with MiXCR anew, one entry per CDR3 protein. The table has hundreds of thousands of distinct CDR3 sequences, 7.1% seen once. CDR3 size: 18 residues. In germline, CDR1 is MGHRA, CDR2 YSYEKL. V lost 4 bases, J lost 3 bases, and 15 bases stayed unmatched. General study findings and limits: Models predicted too little out-of-frame TCR alpha sharing in monozygotic twins.

Only healthy Caucasians were enrolled as donors. These data are also associated with another study on yellow fever vaccine responses in identical twins.

Material for sequencing was PBMCs. This TCR was recovered from a woman under 30 in good health. The V call is TRBV4-1, the J call TRBJ2-7; 10 bases fit TRBD2. As DNA, the CDR3 is TGCGCCAGCAGCCCAAGGGCCTTAGCGGGAGGTCTACTCTACGAGCAGTACTTC. Translating it yields CASSPRALAGGLLYEQYF.